This T cell receptor (beta chain) is drawn from a study of T cell responses to AZD1222 COVID-19 vaccine. On this clone itself: What it recognizes is unknown. An end of the junction does not agree with germline; a read error may underlie this.

Study-wide findings and caveats: Spike-specific TCR breadth and depth rose after two AZD1222 doses. Donors in the cohort were predominantly white British and more often female, and clonal diversity was possibly underestimated.

The protocol was immunoSEQ multiplex PCR, while the TCRdb copy is restricted to in-frame clones and leaves out a portion. The top ten hold about 4.9% of the sample, which has more than 80,000 clones, almost 90% seen once. Per germline, CDR1 MDHEN and CDR2 SYDVKM. The CDR3 spans 12 residues. The starting material was peripheral blood, obtained on day 0 of AZD1222 vaccination. This sequence was found in an adult in good health. The rearrangement links TRBV28 to TRBJ2-1, with D unclear. This chain's CDR3 is CASSLSSNEQFF. The CDR3 DNA is TGTGCCAGCAGTTTATCCTCCAATGAGCAGTTCTTC.